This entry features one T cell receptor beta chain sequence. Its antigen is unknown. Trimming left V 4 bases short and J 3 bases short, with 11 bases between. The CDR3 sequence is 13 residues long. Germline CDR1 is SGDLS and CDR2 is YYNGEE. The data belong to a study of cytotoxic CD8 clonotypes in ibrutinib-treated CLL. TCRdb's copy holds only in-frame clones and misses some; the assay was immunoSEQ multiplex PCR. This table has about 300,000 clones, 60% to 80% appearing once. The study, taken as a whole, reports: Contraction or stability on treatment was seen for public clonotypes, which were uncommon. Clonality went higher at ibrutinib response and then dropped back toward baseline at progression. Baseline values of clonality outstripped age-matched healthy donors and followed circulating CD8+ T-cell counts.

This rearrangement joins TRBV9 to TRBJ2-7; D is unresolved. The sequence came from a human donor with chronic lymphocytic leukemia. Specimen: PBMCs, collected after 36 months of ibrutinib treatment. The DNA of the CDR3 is TGTGCCAGCAGCCCAAGGGTCGGCTACGAGCAGTACTTC. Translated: CASSPRVGYEQYF.